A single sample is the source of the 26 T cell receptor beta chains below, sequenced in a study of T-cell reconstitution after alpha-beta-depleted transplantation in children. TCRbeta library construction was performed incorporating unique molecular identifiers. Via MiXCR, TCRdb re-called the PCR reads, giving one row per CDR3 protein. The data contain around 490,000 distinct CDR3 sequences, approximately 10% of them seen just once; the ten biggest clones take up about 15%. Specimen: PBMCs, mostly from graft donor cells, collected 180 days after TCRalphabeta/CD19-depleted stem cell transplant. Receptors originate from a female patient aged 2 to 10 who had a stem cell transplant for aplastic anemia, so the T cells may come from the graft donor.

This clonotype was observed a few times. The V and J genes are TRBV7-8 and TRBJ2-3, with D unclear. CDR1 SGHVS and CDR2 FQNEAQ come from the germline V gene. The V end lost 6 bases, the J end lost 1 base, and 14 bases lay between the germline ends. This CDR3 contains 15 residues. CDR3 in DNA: TGTGCCAGCAGGTCTTTGGCAGAACGCACAGATACGCAGTATTTT. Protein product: CASRSLAERTDTQYF. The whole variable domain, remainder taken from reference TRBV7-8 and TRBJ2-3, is GAGVSQSPRYKVAKRGQDVALRCDPISGHVSLFWYQQALGQGPEFLTYFQNEAQLDKSGLPSDRFFAERPEGSVSTLKIQRTQQEDSAVYLCASRSLAERTDTQYFGPGTRLTVL.

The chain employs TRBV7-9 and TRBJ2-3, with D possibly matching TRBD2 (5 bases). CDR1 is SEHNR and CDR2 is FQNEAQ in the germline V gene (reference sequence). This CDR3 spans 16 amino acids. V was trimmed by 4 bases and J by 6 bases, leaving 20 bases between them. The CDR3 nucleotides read TGTGCCAGCAGCTCCGGGATCCTCGTTTTGATCGATACGCAGTATTTT. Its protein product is CASSSGILVLIDTQYF.

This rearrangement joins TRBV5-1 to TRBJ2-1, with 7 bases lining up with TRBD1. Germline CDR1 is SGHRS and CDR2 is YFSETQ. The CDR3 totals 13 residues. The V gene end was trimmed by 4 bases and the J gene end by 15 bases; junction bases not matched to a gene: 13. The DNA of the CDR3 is TGCGCCAGCAGCGCCCACCCGGGACAGATGACGTTCTTC. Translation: CASSAHPGQMTFF.

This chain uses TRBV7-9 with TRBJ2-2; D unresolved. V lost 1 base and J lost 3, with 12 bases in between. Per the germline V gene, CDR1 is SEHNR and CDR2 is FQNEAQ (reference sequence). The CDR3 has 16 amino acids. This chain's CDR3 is CASSLVARIHTGELFF. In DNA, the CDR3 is TGTGCCAGCAGCTTAGTAGCCAGGATCCACACCGGGGAGCTGTTTTTT.

The CDR3 loop is CASSPGTLLYEQYV. CDR3 DNA sequence: TGTGCCAGCAGCCCAGGGACCCTTCTCTACGAGCAGTACGTC. The V and J genes are TRBV7-2 and TRBJ2-7; D may be TRBD1 or TRBD2 (5 bases each). V dropped 5 bases and J dropped 3 bases, with 14 bases sitting between them. The length of the CDR3 is 14 residues. Germline V gives CDR1 SGHTA, CDR2 FQGNSA.

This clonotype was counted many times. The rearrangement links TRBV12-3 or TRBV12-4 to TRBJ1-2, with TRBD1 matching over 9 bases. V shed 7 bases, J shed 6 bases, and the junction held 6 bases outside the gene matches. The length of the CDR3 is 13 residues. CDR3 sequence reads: CASNLQGADGYTF. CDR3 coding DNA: TGTGCCAGCAACCTACAGGGGGCGGATGGCTACACCTTC.

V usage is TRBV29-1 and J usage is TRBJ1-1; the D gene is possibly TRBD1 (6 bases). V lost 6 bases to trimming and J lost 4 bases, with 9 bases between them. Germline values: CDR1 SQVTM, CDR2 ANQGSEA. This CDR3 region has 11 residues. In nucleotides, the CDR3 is TGCAGCGTCCAGGGGACCACTGAAGCTTTCTTT. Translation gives CSVQGTTEAFF.

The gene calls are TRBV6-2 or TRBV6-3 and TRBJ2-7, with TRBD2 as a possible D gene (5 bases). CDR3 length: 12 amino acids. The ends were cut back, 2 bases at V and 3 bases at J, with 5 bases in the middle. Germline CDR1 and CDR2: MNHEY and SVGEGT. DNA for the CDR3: TGTGCCAGCAGTTACCGGGGCTACGAGCAGTACGTC. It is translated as CASSYRGYEQYV.

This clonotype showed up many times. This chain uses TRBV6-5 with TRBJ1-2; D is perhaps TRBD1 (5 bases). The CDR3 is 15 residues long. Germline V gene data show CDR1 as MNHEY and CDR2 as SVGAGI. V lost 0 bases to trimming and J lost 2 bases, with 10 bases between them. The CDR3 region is CASSYSTGRNYGYTF. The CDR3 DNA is TGTGCCAGCAGTTACTCGACGGGGCGGAACTATGGCTACACCTTC.

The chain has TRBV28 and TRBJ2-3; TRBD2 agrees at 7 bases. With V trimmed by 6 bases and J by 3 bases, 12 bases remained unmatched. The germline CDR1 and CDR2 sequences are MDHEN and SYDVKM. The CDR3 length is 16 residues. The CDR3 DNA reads TGTGCCAGCAGCCTGGGGGGGACTCGAAGGACAGATACGCAGTATTTT. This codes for CASSLGGTRRTDTQYF.

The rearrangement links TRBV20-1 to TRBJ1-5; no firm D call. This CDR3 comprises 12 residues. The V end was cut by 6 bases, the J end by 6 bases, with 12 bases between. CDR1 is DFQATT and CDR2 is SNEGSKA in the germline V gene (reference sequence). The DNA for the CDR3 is TGCAGTGCCGTGGGAGTCGGTCAGCCCCAGCATTTT. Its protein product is CSAVGVGQPQHF.

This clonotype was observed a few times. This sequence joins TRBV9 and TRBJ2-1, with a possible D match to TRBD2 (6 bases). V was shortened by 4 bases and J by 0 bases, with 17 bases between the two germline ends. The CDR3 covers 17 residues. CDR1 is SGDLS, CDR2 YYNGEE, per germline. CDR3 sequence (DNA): TGTGCCAGCAGCCTCGGGGGAGGTTATAGCTCCTACAATGAGCAGTTCTTC. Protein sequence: CASSLGGGYSSYNEQFF. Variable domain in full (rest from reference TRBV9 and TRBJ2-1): DSGVTQTPKHLITATGQRVTLRCSPRSGDLSVYWYQQSLDQGLQFLIQYYNGEERAKGNILERFSAQQFPDLHSELNLSSLELGDSALYFCASSLGGGYSSYNEQFFGPGTRLTVL.

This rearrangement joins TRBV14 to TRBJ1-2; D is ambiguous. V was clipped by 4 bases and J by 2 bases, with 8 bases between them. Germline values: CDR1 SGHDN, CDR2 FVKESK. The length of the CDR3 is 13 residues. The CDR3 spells CASSPYGNYGYTF. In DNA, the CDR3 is TGTGCCAGCAGCCCCTACGGGAACTATGGCTACACCTTC.

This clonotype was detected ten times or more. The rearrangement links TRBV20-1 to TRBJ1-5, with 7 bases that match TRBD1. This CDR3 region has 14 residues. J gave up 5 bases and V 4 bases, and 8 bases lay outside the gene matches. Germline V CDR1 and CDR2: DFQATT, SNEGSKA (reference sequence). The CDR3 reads CSAIPGGNDQPQHF. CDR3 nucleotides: TGCAGTGCTATCCCAGGGGGGAACGATCAGCCCCAGCATTTT.

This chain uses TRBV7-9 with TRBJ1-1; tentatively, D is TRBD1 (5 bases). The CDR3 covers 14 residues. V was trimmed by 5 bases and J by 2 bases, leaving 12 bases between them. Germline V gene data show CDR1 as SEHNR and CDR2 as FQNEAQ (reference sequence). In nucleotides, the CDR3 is TGTGCCAGCAGCGCTGCGGGGGGAAACACTGAAGCTTTCTTT. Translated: CASSAAGGNTEAFF.

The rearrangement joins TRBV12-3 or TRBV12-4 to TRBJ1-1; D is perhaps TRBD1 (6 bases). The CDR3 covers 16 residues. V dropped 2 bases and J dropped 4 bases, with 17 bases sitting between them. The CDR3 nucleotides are TGTGCCAGCAGTTTAACCCGACAGGTAGCGAGCACTGAAGCTTTCTTT. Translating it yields CASSLTRQVASTEAFF.

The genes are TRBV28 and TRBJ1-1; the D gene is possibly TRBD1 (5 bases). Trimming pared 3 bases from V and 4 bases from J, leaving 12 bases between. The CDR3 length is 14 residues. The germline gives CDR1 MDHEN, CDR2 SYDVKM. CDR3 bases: TGTGCCAGCAGTTTGAGGGGTGATCGCACTGAAGCTTTCTTT. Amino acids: CASSLRGDRTEAFF.

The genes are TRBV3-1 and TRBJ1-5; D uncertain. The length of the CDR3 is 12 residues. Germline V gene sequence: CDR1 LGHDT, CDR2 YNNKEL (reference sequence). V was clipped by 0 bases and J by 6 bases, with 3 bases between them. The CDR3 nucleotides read TGTGCCAGCAGCCAAGAGGGTCAGCCCCAGCATTTT. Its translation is CASSQEGQPQHF.

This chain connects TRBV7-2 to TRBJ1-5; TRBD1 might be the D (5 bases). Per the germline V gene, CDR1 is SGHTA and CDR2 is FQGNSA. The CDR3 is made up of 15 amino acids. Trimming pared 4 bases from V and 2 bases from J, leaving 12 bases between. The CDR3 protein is CASSSTGTRNQPQHF. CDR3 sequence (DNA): TGTGCCAGCAGCTCGACGGGGACCCGCAATCAGCCCCAGCATTTT.

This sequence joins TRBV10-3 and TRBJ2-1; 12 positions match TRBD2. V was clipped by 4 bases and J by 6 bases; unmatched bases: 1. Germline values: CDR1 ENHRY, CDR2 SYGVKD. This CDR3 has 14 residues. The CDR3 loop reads CAISGLAGANEQFF. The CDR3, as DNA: TGTGCCATCAGTGGACTAGCGGGAGCCAATGAGCAGTTCTTC.

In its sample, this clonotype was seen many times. The CDR3 loop is CASSHLAGGNEQFF. The CDR3 DNA sequence: TGTGCCAGCAGTCACTTAGCGGGAGGCAATGAGCAGTTCTTC. The V gene is TRBV12-3 or TRBV12-4, the J gene TRBJ2-1; 10 bases align to TRBD2. With V trimmed by 5 bases and J by 6 bases, 4 bases remained unmatched. The CDR3 runs 14 residues.

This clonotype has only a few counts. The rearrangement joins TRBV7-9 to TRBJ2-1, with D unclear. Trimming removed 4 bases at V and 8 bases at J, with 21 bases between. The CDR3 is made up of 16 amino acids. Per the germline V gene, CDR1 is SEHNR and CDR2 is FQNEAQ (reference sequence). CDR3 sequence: CASSSPGSPPGDEQFF. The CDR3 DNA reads TGTGCCAGCAGCTCACCAGGCTCCCCCCCAGGAGATGAGCAGTTCTTC.

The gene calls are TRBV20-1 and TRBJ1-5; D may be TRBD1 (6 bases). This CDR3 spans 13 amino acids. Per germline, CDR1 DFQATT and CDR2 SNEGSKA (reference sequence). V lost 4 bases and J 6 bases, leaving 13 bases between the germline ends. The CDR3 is CSANQGRGQPQHF. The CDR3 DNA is TGCAGTGCTAATCAGGGGCGAGGTCAGCCCCAGCATTTT.

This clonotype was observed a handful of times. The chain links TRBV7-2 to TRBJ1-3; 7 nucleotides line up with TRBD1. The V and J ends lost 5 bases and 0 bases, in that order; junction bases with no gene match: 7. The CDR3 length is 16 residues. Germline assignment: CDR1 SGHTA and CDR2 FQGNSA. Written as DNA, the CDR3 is TGTGCCAGCAGCACCCGAGGACAGGACTCTGGAAACACCATATATTTT. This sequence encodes CASSTRGQDSGNTIYF.

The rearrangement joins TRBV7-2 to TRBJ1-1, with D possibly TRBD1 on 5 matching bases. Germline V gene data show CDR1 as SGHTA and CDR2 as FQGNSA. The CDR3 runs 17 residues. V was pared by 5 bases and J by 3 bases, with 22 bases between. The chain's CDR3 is CASSPQVFKGLHTEAFF. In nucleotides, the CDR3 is TGTGCCAGCAGCCCACAGGTGTTCAAGGGACTACACACTGAAGCTTTCTTT.

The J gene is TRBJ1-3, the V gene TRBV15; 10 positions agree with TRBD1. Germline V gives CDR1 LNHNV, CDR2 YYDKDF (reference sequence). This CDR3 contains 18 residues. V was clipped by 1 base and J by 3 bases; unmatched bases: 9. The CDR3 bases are TGTGCCACCAGCAGAGGGTATGGGACAGGGGCAGGTGGAAACACCATATATTTT. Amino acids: CATSRGYGTGAGGNTIYF. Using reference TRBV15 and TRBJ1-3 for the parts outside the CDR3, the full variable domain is DAMVIQNPRYQVTQFGKPVTLSCSQTLNHNVMYWYQQKSSQAPKLLFHYYDKDFNNEADTPDNFQSRRPNTSFCFLDIRSPGLGDTAMYLCATSRGYGTGAGGNTIYFGEGSWLTVV.